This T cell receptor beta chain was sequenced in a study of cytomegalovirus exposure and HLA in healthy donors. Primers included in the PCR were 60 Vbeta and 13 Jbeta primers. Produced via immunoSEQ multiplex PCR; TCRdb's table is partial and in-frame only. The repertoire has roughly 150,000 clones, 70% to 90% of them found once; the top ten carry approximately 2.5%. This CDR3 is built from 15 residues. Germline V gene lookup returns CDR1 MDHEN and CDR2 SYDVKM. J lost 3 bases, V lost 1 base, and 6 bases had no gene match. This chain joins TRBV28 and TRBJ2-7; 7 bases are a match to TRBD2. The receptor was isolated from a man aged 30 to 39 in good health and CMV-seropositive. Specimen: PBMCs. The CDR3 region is CASSLSSGSVYEQYF. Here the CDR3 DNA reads TGTGCCAGCAGTTTATCTAGCGGTTCTGTCTACGAGCAGTACTTC.